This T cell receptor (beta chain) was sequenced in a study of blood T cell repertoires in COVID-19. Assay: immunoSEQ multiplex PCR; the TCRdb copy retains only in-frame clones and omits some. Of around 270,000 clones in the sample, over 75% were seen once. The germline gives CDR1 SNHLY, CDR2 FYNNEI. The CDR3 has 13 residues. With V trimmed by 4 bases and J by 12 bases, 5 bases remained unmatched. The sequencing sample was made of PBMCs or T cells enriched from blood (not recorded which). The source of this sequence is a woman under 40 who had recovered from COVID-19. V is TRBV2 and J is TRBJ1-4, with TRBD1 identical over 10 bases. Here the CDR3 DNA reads TGTGCCAGCAGTGGACAGGGGGCGGATCAACTGTTTTTT. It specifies CASSGQGADQLFF.